The 26 T cell receptor beta chains below all came from one sample that was sequenced in a study of OX40 agonist ivuxolimab in advanced cancers. TCRdb's copy holds only in-frame clones and misses some; the assay was immunoSEQ multiplex PCR. This table holds 65,000 to 85,000 clones, about 90% found once. The specimen comprised CD4+ or CD8+ T cells sorted from blood, sampled in a trial of the OX40 agonist ivuxolimab. Receptor source: an adult with an advanced solid tumor such as melanoma, head and neck, liver or kidney cancer.

The chain employs TRBV6-5 and TRBJ1-1, with D unclear. Germline V lookup: CDR1 MNHEY, CDR2 SVGAGI. This CDR3 comprises 13 residues. Trimming removed 4 bases at V and 3 bases at J, with 9 bases between. The CDR3 spells CASSLKVDTEAFF. DNA for the CDR3: TGTGCCAGCAGTTTGAAGGTTGACACTGAAGCTTTCTTT.

The count of this clone is one. The gene calls are TRBV10-1 and TRBJ2-5; no clear D gene. V was pared by 2 bases and J by 7 bases, with 11 bases between. This CDR3 is 13 amino acids long. CDR1 is WNHNN and CDR2 is SYGVQD in the germline V gene (reference sequence). The CDR3 loop reads CASSERQDGTQYF. As DNA, the CDR3 is TGCGCCAGCAGTGAGAGGCAGGACGGGACCCAGTACTTC.

Points on this clone: The identical CDR3 is also encoded by other nucleotide sequences in the sample. The genes are TRBV19 and TRBJ1-5; no definite D call. The V end lost 7 bases, the J end lost 0 bases, and 10 bases lay between the germline ends. Germline V gives CDR1 LNHDA, CDR2 SQIVND (reference sequence). The CDR3 runs 14 residues. The CDR3 nucleotides read TGTGCCAGTACCAATAGGCTTAGCAATCAGCCCCAGCATTTT. The encoded protein is CASTNRLSNQPQHF. The variable domain in full, with the rest retrieved from reference TRBV19 and TRBJ1-5, is DGGITQSPKYLFRKEGQNVTLSCEQNLNHDAMYWYRQDPGQGLRLIYYSQIVNDFQKGDIAEGYSVSREKKESFPLTVTSAQKNPTAFYLCASTNRLSNQPQHFGDGTRLSIL.

This chain joins TRBV5-1 and TRBJ1-2; unclear D gene. The germline V gene has CDR1 SGHRS and CDR2 YFSETQ. V lost 0 bases and J lost 8, with 8 bases in between. The CDR3 consists of 12 residues. CDR3 bases: TGCGCCAGCAGCTTGGCTGGGTACGGCTACACCTTC. This sequence encodes CASSLAGYGYTF. The variable domain in full, with the rest retrieved from reference TRBV5-1 and TRBJ1-2, is KAGVTQTPRYLIKTRGQQVTLSCSPISGHRSVSWYQQTPGQGLQFLFEYFSETQRNKGNFPGRFSGRQFSNSRSEMNVSTLELGDSALYLCASSLAGYGYTFGSGTRLTVV.

J is TRBJ2-7 and V is TRBV9, with TRBD1 identical over 8 bases. The germline CDR1 and CDR2 sequences are SGDLS and YYNGEE. This CDR3 comprises 14 residues. The V segment lost 4 bases and the J segment 1 base; nucleotides outside the gene matches: 4. For the CDR3, the DNA is TGTGCCAGCAGCCCCCGGACAGGGTCCTACGAGCAGTACTTC. Its translation is CASSPRTGSYEQYF.

V and J are TRBV6-1 and TRBJ1-1; 9 bases fit TRBD1. Germline-derived CDR1 and CDR2 are MNHNS and SASEGT. J lost 0 bases, V lost 3 bases, and 2 bases had no gene match. The CDR3 extends over 15 amino acids. The CDR3 reads CASSEGQGMNTEAFF. The CDR3 region has the DNA TGTGCCAGCAGTGAGGGACAGGGCATGAACACTGAAGCTTTCTTT.

To note about this clone: The junction departs from germline at one end; a sequencing error may be responsible. V gene TRBV5-6 combines with J gene TRBJ1-6; D may be TRBD1 (5 bases). The germline V gene encodes CDR1 SGHDT and CDR2 YYEEEE. This CDR3 has 14 amino acids. The CDR3 sequence is CASSLVMGDSPLHF. The CDR3 DNA is TGTGCCAGCAGCTTGGTGATGGGGGATTCGCCCCTCCACTTT.

The chain employs TRBV6-5 and TRBJ1-3; D gene uncertain. This CDR3 has 13 residues. Per the germline V gene, CDR1 is MNHEY and CDR2 is SVGAGI. Trimming took off 6 bases at V and 4 bases at J, with 10 bases between the two ends. CDR3 in amino acids: CASSPWAGNTIYF. CDR3 nucleotides: TGTGCCAGCAGCCCCTGGGCCGGAAACACCATATATTTT.

The CDR3 protein is CASSPSGVRNQPQHF. CDR3 in DNA: TGTGCCAGCAGCCCCTCCGGGGTTCGGAATCAGCCCCAGCATTTT. The rearrangement joins TRBV6-5 to TRBJ1-5, with D unclear. The germline V gene encodes CDR1 MNHEY and CDR2 SVGAGI. CDR3 length: 15 amino acids. The V gene lost 6 bases and the J gene lost 4 bases, with 16 bases spanning the gap.

Written as DNA, the CDR3 is TGCGCCAGCAGCCAAGTCTCCTCGTCTGGAAACACCATATATTTT. Protein product: CASSQVSSSGNTIYF. The chain couples TRBV4-1 to TRBJ1-3; D unresolved. This CDR3 region has 15 residues. Trimming removed 1 base from V and 1 base from J, with 8 bases in between. The V gene's germline CDR1 is MGHRA and CDR2 YSYEKL.

The chain combines TRBV5-1 with TRBJ1-1; D is perhaps TRBD1 (5 bases). This CDR3 region has 16 residues. Germline CDR1 SGHRS, CDR2 YFSETQ. V was trimmed by 4 bases and J by 0 bases, leaving 16 bases between them. CDR3 sequence (DNA): TGCGCCAGCAGCCCCTCGGGGACGCCCATGAACACTGAAGCTTTCTTT. This sequence encodes CASSPSGTPMNTEAFF.

J is TRBJ1-2 and V is TRBV19; 10 bases are a match to TRBD1. CDR1 and CDR2 (germline): LNHDA, SQIVND (reference sequence). V was pared by 6 bases and J by 7 bases, with 5 bases of the junction left unmatched. There are 13 residues in the CDR3. The CDR3 region has the DNA TGTGCCAGTAGGAGACAGGGGGCGAGTGGCTACACCTTC. Translating it yields CASRRQGASGYTF. Complete variable domain (other parts from reference TRBV19 and TRBJ1-2): DGGITQSPKYLFRKEGQNVTLSCEQNLNHDAMYWYRQDPGQGLRLIYYSQIVNDFQKGDIAEGYSVSREKKESFPLTVTSAQKNPTAFYLCASRRQGASGYTFGSGTRLTVV.

The chain employs TRBV4-2 and TRBJ2-3, with 11 bases fitting TRBD2. The CDR3 extends over 16 amino acids. The ends lost 0 bases at V and 5 bases at J; junction bases unmatched: 4. Germline V CDR1 and CDR2: LGHNA, YNFKEQ. DNA for the CDR3: TGTGCCAGCAGCCAAGACGGCGGGACTAGCGGAGATACGCAGTATTTT. Residues: CASSQDGGTSGDTQYF.

This clone was seen a single time. The rearrangement joins TRBV5-1 to TRBJ2-5; D perhaps matches TRBD1 (7 bases). Germline V gene lookup returns CDR1 SGHRS and CDR2 YFSETQ. This CDR3 is built from 14 residues. Trimming pared 0 bases from V and 5 bases from J, leaving 11 bases between. The CDR3 coding sequence is TGCGCCAGCAGCTTGGTGCCAGGGGGGGAGACCCAGTACTTC. It yields the protein CASSLVPGGETQYF.

This chain joins TRBV19 and TRBJ1-6; unclear D gene. Germline V gives CDR1 LNHDA, CDR2 SQIVND (reference sequence). V was trimmed by 4 bases and J by 7 bases, leaving 14 bases between them. This CDR3 comprises 15 residues. The CDR3 spells CASSTGPVLNSPLHF. Written as DNA, the CDR3 is TGTGCCAGTAGTACCGGGCCCGTTCTAAATTCACCCCTCCACTTT.

The rearrangement uses TRBV4-1 and TRBJ2-5; 10 bases align to TRBD1. The germline CDR1 and CDR2 sequences are MGHRA and YSYEKL. The CDR3 spans 16 residues. Trimming removed 4 bases from V and 5 bases from J; junction bases left unmatched: 10. Here the CDR3 reads CASSLRDDRGLETQYF. CDR3 DNA sequence: TGCGCCAGCAGCCTTCGGGATGACAGGGGGCTCGAGACCCAGTACTTC.

J is TRBJ2-7 and V is TRBV29-1; 13 bases line up with TRBD2. Germline V gives CDR1 SQVTM, CDR2 ANQGSEA. The CDR3 has 21 residues. J lost 2 bases, V lost 2 bases, and 21 bases had no gene match. The DNA of the CDR3 is TGCAGCGTTGAAACTAGCGGGGGGGCAGCCCCAAGGACGGGCACGACCTACGAGCAGTACTTC. Its protein product is CSVETSGGAAPRTGTTYEQYF.

The chain links TRBV9 to TRBJ2-2; possibly TRBD1 for D (6 bases). The CDR3 length is 15 residues. V was pared by 1 base and J by 1 base, with 8 bases between. Germline CDR1 reads SGDLS; CDR2 reads YYNGEE. For the CDR3, the DNA is TGTGCCAGCAGCGTACAGGGGCAGAACACCGGGGAGCTGTTTTTT. It codes for CASSVQGQNTGELFF.

This chain connects TRBV27 to TRBJ2-5; D uncertain. Germline lookup yields CDR1 MNHEY and CDR2 SMNVEV (reference sequence). The CDR3 is 15 amino acids. Trimming shortened V by 6 bases and J by 5 bases, and 19 bases separated the two germline ends. The DNA of the CDR3 is TGTGCCAGCAGCCAGAGAAGGGCCCCCATGGAGACCCAGTACTTC. It yields the protein CASSQRRAPMETQYF.

The chain links TRBV7-6 to TRBJ2-2, with a tentative D call TRBD2 (5 bases). The CDR3 has 14 residues. The V gene's germline CDR1 is SGHVS and CDR2 FNYEAQ. The V gene lost 5 bases and the J gene lost 6 bases, with 13 bases spanning the gap. For the CDR3, the DNA is TGTGCCAGCAGCACAAGGCTGAGGGCCGGGGAGCTGTTTTTT. Translated, it gives CASSTRLRAGELFF.

CDR3 bases: TGTGCCAGCAGCCTCGCTGGGGCAGGGGGCCAAGAGACCCAGTACTTC. Protein sequence: CASSLAGAGGQETQYF. The J gene is TRBJ2-5, the V gene TRBV4-2; 7 bases map to TRBD1. The CDR3 sequence is 16 residues long. From germline, CDR1 is LGHNA and CDR2 YNFKEQ. Trimming removed 4 bases from V and 1 base from J; junction bases left unmatched: 9.

This clone occurred once. As DNA, the CDR3 is TGTGCCAGCAGCTTGGACAGAGGAGAGACCCAGTACTTC. Its translation: CASSLDRGETQYF. This chain joins TRBV5-6 and TRBJ2-5; D not resolved. CDR3 size: 13 residues. Between the trimmed V and J ends, which lost 0 bases and 4 bases, there was a span of 7 bases. Germline V gene data show CDR1 as SGHDT and CDR2 as YYEEEE.

A remark on this clone: Germline is not matched at one junction end, which may reflect a read error. This rearrangement joins TRBV7-7 to TRBJ2-5, with D possibly matching TRBD2 (5 bases). CDR1 and CDR2 from the germline V gene are SSHAT and FNYEAQ (reference sequence). The CDR3 has 15 amino acids. CDR3 sequence: CASSLVGEVAETQYF. CDR3 bases: TGTGCTAGCAGCTTAGTGGGAGAGGTGGCAGAGACCCAGTACTTC. The full variable domain, rest sourced from reference TRBV7-7 and TRBJ2-5, is GAGVSQSPRYKVTKRGQDVTLRCDPISSHATLYWYQQALGQGPEFLTYFNYEAQPDKSGLPSDRFSAERPEGSISTLTIQRTEQRDSAMYRCASSLVGEVAETQYFGPGTRLLVL.

Details on this clone: A read error may produce the germline difference seen at one junction end. The chain is built from TRBV7-7 and TRBJ2-3, with 14 bases aligning to TRBD2. The CDR3 runs 16 residues. The germline gives CDR1 SSHAT, CDR2 FNYEAQ (reference sequence). In DNA, the CDR3 is TGTGCTAGCAGCATGGGACTAGCGGGAGTCGGGGATACGCAGTATTTT. Protein product: CASSMGLAGVGDTQYF. Combining the CDR3 with reference TRBV7-7 and TRBJ2-3 gives the whole variable domain GAGVSQSPRYKVTKRGQDVTLRCDPISSHATLYWYQQALGQGPEFLTYFNYEAQPDKSGLPSDRFSAERPEGSISTLTIQRTEQRDSAMYRCASSMGLAGVGDTQYFGPGTRLTVL.

In its sample, this clone was seen a few times. This sequence joins TRBV14 and TRBJ1-3, with D possibly TRBD1 on 5 matching bases. Germline V gene lookup returns CDR1 SGHDN and CDR2 FVKESK. V dropped 6 bases and J dropped 0 bases, with 9 bases sitting between them. The CDR3 is 14 residues long. In DNA form, the CDR3 reads TGTGCCAGCAGTAGGGACCTCTCTGGAAACACCATATATTTT. This sequence encodes CASSRDLSGNTIYF.

The CDR3 loop reads CASTGGSETQYF. The CDR3, as DNA: TGTGCCAGCACAGGCGGGAGTGAGACCCAGTACTTC. The V gene is TRBV2, the J gene TRBJ2-5; 7 nucleotides agree with TRBD2. Germline lookup yields CDR1 SNHLY and CDR2 FYNNEI. The CDR3 contains 12 residues. Trimming took 7 bases from V and 5 from J; bases not matched to a gene: 4. Combining the CDR3 with reference TRBV2 and TRBJ2-5 gives the whole variable domain EPEVTQTPSHQVTQMGQEVILRCVPISNHLYFYWYRQILGQKVEFLVSFYNNEISEKSEIFDDQFSVERPDGSNFTLKIRSTKLEDSAMYFCASTGGSETQYFGPGTRLLVL.